The 21 T cell receptor beta chains given below trace back to one sample, sequenced in a study of cytomegalovirus exposure and HLA in healthy donors. The PCR had 60 Vbeta and 13 Jbeta primers. The protocol was immunoSEQ multiplex PCR, while the TCRdb copy is restricted to in-frame clones and leaves out a portion. The sample has about 140,000 clones, around 90% seen once. Sequenced input: PBMCs. Receptors originate from a woman aged 35 to 49 in good health and CMV-seronegative.

This clone has a single count. The V and J genes are TRBV28 and TRBJ1-5; 8 bases line up with TRBD1. The V segment lost 5 bases and the J segment 3 bases; nucleotides outside the gene matches: 6. This CDR3 comprises 15 residues. Germline V gene lookup returns CDR1 MDHEN and CDR2 SYDVKM. CDR3 nucleotides: TGTGCCAGCAGTCCCGCGGGACAGGACAATCAGCCCCAGCATTTT. Translation: CASSPAGQDNQPQHF.

The V call is TRBV4-1, the J call TRBJ1-2; 9 bases match TRBD1. CDR1 is MGHRA and CDR2 is YSYEKL in the germline V gene. The CDR3 runs 17 residues. V dropped 1 base and J dropped 4; count of bases not matched to a gene: 10. The CDR3 DNA is TGCGCCAGCAGCCAAGGTCGAAGGACAGGGGCCATCTATGGCTACACCTTC. Amino acid sequence: CASSQGRRTGAIYGYTF.

This clone was seen only a few times. The chain employs TRBV5-8 and TRBJ2-7, with TRBD1 identical over 11 bases. V trimming: 7 bases; J trimming: 2 bases; junction bases outside the gene matches: 5. Germline V gene lookup returns CDR1 SGHTS and CDR2 YDEGEE. The CDR3 extends over 14 amino acids. The CDR3: CASGPGQGAYEQYF. DNA of the CDR3: TGTGCCAGCGGACCGGGACAGGGGGCCTACGAGCAGTACTTC.

The genes are TRBV6-5 and TRBJ1-1; 7 nucleotides agree with TRBD1. This CDR3 has 15 residues. V gave up 2 bases and J gave up 3 bases; unmatched junction bases: 6. The V gene's germline CDR1 is MNHEY and CDR2 SVGAGI. The CDR3 sequence: CASSYRGGRHTEAFF. The CDR3 DNA follows: TGTGCCAGCAGTTACAGAGGGGGCCGTCACACTGAAGCTTTCTTT.

This chain links TRBV11-1 with TRBJ2-3; TRBD1 matches at 8 bases. Per the germline V gene, CDR1 is SGHAT and CDR2 is FQDESV (reference sequence). V lost 4 bases to trimming and J lost 1 base; unmatched junction nucleotides: 4. This CDR3 is built from 15 residues. CDR3 sequence (DNA): TGTGCCAGCAGCTCCCAGGGGGCAGGCACAGATACGCAGTATTTT. Translation gives CASSSQGAGTDTQYF.

With regard to this clone: The junction and the germline gene differ at one end; a read error may be behind it. The rearrangement links TRBV7-9 to TRBJ2-5; D remains unclear. CDR1 is SEHNR, CDR2 FQNEAQ, per germline (reference sequence). The CDR3 is made up of 12 amino acids. The CDR3 loop reads CSSRNRQETQYF. The CDR3 DNA reads as TGTTCCAGCAGGAACAGACAAGAGACCCAGTACTTC.

This clone showed up just once. This chain links TRBV5-8 with TRBJ2-7; TRBD2 agrees at 8 bases. The germline CDR1 and CDR2 sequences are SGHTS and YDEGEE. This CDR3 contains 15 residues. The ends lost 4 bases at V and 1 base at J; junction bases unmatched: 7. CDR3 nucleotide sequence: TGTGCCAGCAGCCTCGTGGGGACTAGTTCCTACGAGCAGTACTTC. Protein: CASSLVGTSSYEQYF.

The V gene is TRBV11-3, the J gene TRBJ2-1, with 15 bases fitting TRBD2. This CDR3 region has 12 residues. CDR1 is SGHNT and CDR2 is YENEEA in the germline V gene. Trimming removed 8 bases from V and 10 bases from J; junction bases left unmatched: 0. Here the CDR3 DNA reads TGTGCCAGCGGACTAGCGGGAGGGGAGCAGTTCTTC. It translates to CASGLAGGEQFF.

V and J are TRBV6-5 and TRBJ1-2, with D possibly matching TRBD1 (5 bases). Germline V gene lookup returns CDR1 MNHEY and CDR2 SVGAGI. Trimming stripped 0 bases from V and 5 bases from J, with 13 bases between. This CDR3 region has 15 residues. Written as DNA, the CDR3 is TGTGCCAGCAGTTACTCGATCGCAGGGTCTTATGGCTACACCTTC. This translates into CASSYSIAGSYGYTF.

This rearrangement joins TRBV4-2 to TRBJ2-2, with 9 bases aligning to TRBD2. Trimming took 2 bases from V and 0 from J; bases not matched to a gene: 1. Germline loops: CDR1 LGHNA, CDR2 YNFKEQ. This CDR3 spans 16 amino acids. The CDR3 nucleotides read TGTGCCAGCAGCCAAAGACTAGCGGCGAACACCGGGGAGCTGTTTTTT. As protein: CASSQRLAANTGELFF.

The chain is built from TRBV7-2 and TRBJ2-2; 12 nucleotides agree with TRBD2. The J segment lost 2 bases and the V segment lost 4 bases, leaving 5 bases of the junction unmatched. CDR1 is SGHTA, CDR2 FQGNSA, per germline. CDR3 length: 17 residues. The CDR3 sequence: CASSWTSGTHNTGELFF. CDR3 DNA: TGTGCCAGCAGCTGGACTAGCGGGACACATAACACCGGGGAGCTGTTTTTT. The full variable domain, its missing parts supplied by reference TRBV7-2 and TRBJ2-2, is GAGVSQSPSNKVTEKGKDVELRCDPISGHTALYWYRQSLGQGLEFLIYFQGNSAPDKSGLPSDRFSAERTGGSVSTLTIQRTQQEDSAVYLCASSWTSGTHNTGELFFGEGSRLTVL.

This chain links TRBV5-1 with TRBJ2-3; possibly TRBD1 for D (5 bases). Germline V gene lookup returns CDR1 SGHRS and CDR2 YFSETQ. V lost 0 bases, J lost 4 bases, and 6 bases lay in between. The CDR3 extends over 13 amino acids. CDR3 sequence (DNA): TGCGCCAGCAGCTTGGAAGGGGCAGATACGCAGTATTTT. Encoded protein: CASSLEGADTQYF.

This clone has a handful of counts. This chain uses TRBV5-4 with TRBJ1-2, with TRBD1 identical over 9 bases. Losses at the gene ends were 3 bases for V and 7 bases for J; bases not matched to a gene: 13. CDR3 size: 16 residues. Germline values: CDR1 SGHNT, CDR2 YYREEE (reference sequence). The CDR3 sequence is CASSSLNPGQGPGYTF. CDR3 DNA: TGTGCCAGCAGCTCCCTGAACCCGGGACAGGGACCTGGCTACACCTTC.

The CDR3 DNA reads TGTGCCAGCAGTTGGTCGAGGGAACCCTCCTACAATGAGCAGTTCTTC. Translation: CASSWSREPSYNEQFF. The chain joins TRBV6-6 to TRBJ2-1, with a weak D call TRBD2 (5 bases). Germline V lookup: CDR1 MNHNY, CDR2 SVGAGI (reference sequence). V dropped 4 bases and J dropped 0 bases, with 13 bases sitting between them. The CDR3 consists of 16 residues.

This chain connects TRBV4-1 to TRBJ2-5; 9 nucleotides line up with TRBD2. The end of the DNA fits TRBJ2-7 better, so the J call may be wrong. The CDR3 has 15 amino acids. CDR1 and CDR2 (germline): MGHRA, YSYEKL. In nucleotides, the CDR3 is TGCGCCAGCAGCCAATGGCCTAGCGGGACCCTCGAGCAGTACTTC. This sequence encodes CASSQWPSGTLEQYF.

The chain combines TRBV5-1 with TRBJ1-1; D is undetermined. The CDR3 contains 16 residues. CDR1 and CDR2 from the germline V gene are SGHRS and YFSETQ. V gave up 7 bases and J gave up 1 base, with 20 bases separating them. The CDR3 sequence: CASSLTPLGANTEAFF. The CDR3 DNA sequence: TGCGCCAGCTCTCTGACCCCCTTGGGAGCGAACACTGAAGCTTTCTTT.

The rearrangement links TRBV4-1 to TRBJ2-7; perhaps TRBD1 as D (6 bases). Germline assignment: CDR1 MGHRA and CDR2 YSYEKL. This CDR3 has 13 amino acids. The V and J ends lost 5 bases and 3 bases respectively, with 11 bases between them. CDR3 amino acids: CASSRTEHYEQYF. Here the CDR3 DNA reads TGCGCCAGCAGCAGGACAGAGCACTACGAGCAGTACTTC.

This clone occurred a few times. V is TRBV29-1 and J is TRBJ2-3; no firm D call. CDR1 is SQVTM, CDR2 ANQGSEA, per germline. Trimming pared 2 bases from V and 0 bases from J, leaving 6 bases between. The CDR3 loop spans 13 amino acids. CDR3 sequence: CSVEQDSTDTQYF. CDR3 in DNA: TGCAGCGTTGAACAGGATAGCACAGATACGCAGTATTTT.

This clone was detected only once. V and J are TRBV6-6 and TRBJ2-4, with D uncertain. V lost 5 bases, J lost 0 bases, and 14 bases lay in between. The CDR3 has 16 residues. Germline V gene data show CDR1 as MNHNY and CDR2 as SVGAGI (reference sequence). CDR3 nucleotide sequence: TGTGCCAGCAGTCCCCTAGAACCCCTAGCCAAAAACATTCAGTACTTC. Translated, it gives CASSPLEPLAKNIQYF.

This chain joins TRBV6-1 and TRBJ2-1, with D possibly matching TRBD2 (5 bases). CDR3 length: 13 residues. Trimming removed 2 bases at V and 8 bases at J, with 10 bases between. Germline-derived CDR1 and CDR2 are MNHNS and SASEGT. CDR3 region: CASSERDRDEQFF. As DNA, the CDR3 is TGTGCCAGCAGTGAACGGGATAGGGATGAGCAGTTCTTC.

The chain combines TRBV9 with TRBJ2-5; D unresolved. Germline V gene lookup returns CDR1 SGDLS and CDR2 YYNGEE. The CDR3 extends over 13 amino acids. V dropped 2 bases and J dropped 1 base, with 6 bases sitting between them. CDR3 nucleotide sequence: TGTGCCAGCAGCGTGTCAGTCCAAGAGACCCAGTACTTC. Its protein is CASSVSVQETQYF.